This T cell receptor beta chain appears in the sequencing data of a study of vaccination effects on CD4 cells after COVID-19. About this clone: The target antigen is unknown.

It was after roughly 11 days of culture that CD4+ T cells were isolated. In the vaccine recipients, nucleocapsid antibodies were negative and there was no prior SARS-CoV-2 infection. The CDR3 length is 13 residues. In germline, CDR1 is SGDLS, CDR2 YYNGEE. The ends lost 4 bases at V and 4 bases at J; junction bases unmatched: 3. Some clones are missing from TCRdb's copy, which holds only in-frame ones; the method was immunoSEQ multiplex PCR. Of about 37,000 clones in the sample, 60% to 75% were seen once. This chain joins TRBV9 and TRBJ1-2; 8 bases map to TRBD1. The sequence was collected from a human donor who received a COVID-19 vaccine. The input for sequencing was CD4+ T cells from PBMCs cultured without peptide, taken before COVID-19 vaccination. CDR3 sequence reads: CASSPDRAYGYTF. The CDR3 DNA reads TGTGCCAGCAGCCCGGACAGGGCCTATGGCTACACCTTC.